Reported below is one TCR beta chain. Profiled with immunoSEQ multiplex PCR; TCRdb holds only in-frame clones, not every one. Of roughly 50,000 clones in the sample, over 75% are singletons; the top ten hold around 17%. These data originate in a study of PD-1 blockade in classical Hodgkin lymphoma. Brentuximab vedotin exposure varied, and every patient relapsed after autologous stem cell transplantation. V was clipped by 1 base and J by 8 bases, with 15 bases between them. The CDR3 is 15 residues long. CDR1 is MNHEY, CDR2 SMNVEV, per germline (reference sequence). J is TRBJ2-1 and V is TRBV27; D gene ambiguous. The receptor was isolated from a human donor with classical Hodgkin lymphoma. The starting material was peripheral blood mononuclear cells (PBMCs), obtained at baseline. Written as DNA, the CDR3 is TGTGCCAGCAGTTTATGGGTCTCAAATCTCGATGAGCAGTTCTTC. Translating it yields CASSLWVSNLDEQFF.